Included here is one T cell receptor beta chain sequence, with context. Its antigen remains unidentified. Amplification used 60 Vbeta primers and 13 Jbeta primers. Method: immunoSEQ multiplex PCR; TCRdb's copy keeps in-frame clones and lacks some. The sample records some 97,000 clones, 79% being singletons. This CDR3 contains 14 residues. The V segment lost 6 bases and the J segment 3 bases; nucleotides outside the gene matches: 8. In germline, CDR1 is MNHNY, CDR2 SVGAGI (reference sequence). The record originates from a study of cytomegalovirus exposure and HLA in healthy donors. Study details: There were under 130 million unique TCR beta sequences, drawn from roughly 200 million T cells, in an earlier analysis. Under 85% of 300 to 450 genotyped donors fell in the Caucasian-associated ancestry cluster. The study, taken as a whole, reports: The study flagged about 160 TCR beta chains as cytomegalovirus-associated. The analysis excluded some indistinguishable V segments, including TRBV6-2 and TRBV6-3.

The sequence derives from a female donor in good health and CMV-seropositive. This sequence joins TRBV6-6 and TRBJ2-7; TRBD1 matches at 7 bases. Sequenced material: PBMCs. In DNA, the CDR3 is TGTGCCAGCAGGCTCACAGGGACAGTCTACGAGCAGTACTTC. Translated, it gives CASRLTGTVYEQYF.